Listed here is a single T cell receptor (beta chain). These data are taken from a study of cytomegalovirus exposure and HLA in healthy donors. 60 Vbeta and 13 Jbeta primers were used in PCR. Generated by immunoSEQ multiplex PCR, the TCRdb table keeps only in-frame clones and is missing some. The repertoire consists of 150,000 to 200,000 clones, with about four fifths occurring once and the leading ten covering around 2.8%. Sequencing was done on a sample of PBMCs. This TCR was sampled from a woman between 50 and 59 years old in good health and CMV-seropositive.

The CDR3 DNA is TGTGCCACAAAAGACAGCAGCTCTGGGGCCAACGTCCTGACTTTC. It encodes CATKDSSSGANVLTF. The gene calls are TRBV25-1 and TRBJ2-6; D is possibly TRBD1 (5 bases). The V and J ends lost 10 bases and 0 bases respectively, with 13 bases between them. Germline V gives CDR1 MGHDK, CDR2 SYGVNS. The CDR3 sequence is 15 residues long. Supplemented by reference TRBV25-1 and TRBJ2-6, the full variable domain reads EADIYQTPRYLVIGTGKKITLECSQTMGHDKMYWYQQDPGMELHLIHYSYGVNSTEKGDLSSESTVSRIRTEHFPLTLESARPSHTSQYLCATKDSSSGANVLTFGAGSRLTVL.